The 27 T cell receptor beta chains presented below share a single source sample, sequenced in a study of identical twins. Each CDR3 protein gets one entry after TCRdb re-called the 5' RACE reads with MiXCR. The sample consists of some 270,000 distinct CDR3 sequences, approximately 8.6% of them appearing once. These data were likewise used in another study, on yellow fever vaccine responses in identical twins.

Input material: CD8+ T cells sorted from blood. The source of these receptors is a woman in her late teens or twenties in good health.

The rearrangement links TRBV6-1 to TRBJ2-5; 7 bases match TRBD2. Germline CDR1 is MNHNS and CDR2 is SASEGT. V shed 0 bases, J shed 6 bases, and the junction held 10 bases outside the gene matches. This CDR3 is 16 amino acids long. The CDR3 DNA sequence: TGTGCCAGCAGTGAAGCGGGGGAGGGCCCGGGGAAGACCCAGTACTTC. It codes for CASSEAGEGPGKTQYF.

The chain is built from TRBV4-2 and TRBJ1-3; D ambiguous. CDR1 and CDR2 from the germline V gene are LGHNA and YNFKEQ. The CDR3 spans 16 residues. The V gene lost 2 bases and the J gene lost 0 bases, with 11 bases spanning the gap. CDR3 loop: CASSQPSFGSGNTIYF. The CDR3 region has the DNA TGTGCCAGCAGCCAACCCAGTTTTGGCTCTGGAAACACCATATATTTT.

This clonotype was picked up many times. V is TRBV12-3 or TRBV12-4 and J is TRBJ2-7; unclear D gene. The CDR3 extends over 13 amino acids. V was cut by 1 base and J by 1 base, with 5 bases left in between. The CDR3, as DNA: TGTGCCAGCAGTTTAGTACAGTCCTACGAGCAGTACTTC. Its protein product is CASSLVQSYEQYF.

This clonotype was seen only a few times. The V call is TRBV6-1, the J call TRBJ1-5; no definite D call. CDR1 and CDR2 from the germline V gene are MNHNS and SASEGT. V was pared by 3 bases and J by 6 bases, with 9 bases between. CDR3 length: 13 amino acids. CDR3 sequence reads: CASSDFATQPQHF. The CDR3 nucleotides read TGTGCCAGCAGTGATTTCGCCACTCAGCCCCAGCATTTT.

This clonotype has more than one count but fewer than ten. The chain employs TRBV27 and TRBJ2-5; D gene ambiguous. This CDR3 contains 13 residues. CDR1 and CDR2 from the germline V gene are MNHEY and SMNVEV (reference sequence). Trimming stripped 0 bases from V and 4 bases from J, with 6 bases between. This CDR3 reads CASSLSVGETQYF. CDR3 in DNA: TGTGCCAGCAGTTTATCTGTGGGAGAGACCCAGTACTTC.

In this sample, this clonotype turned up many times. The chain combines TRBV7-9 with TRBJ1-6; 9 bases are a match to TRBD1. V shed 5 bases and J 7 bases; nucleotides not matched to a gene: 6. This CDR3 is 15 amino acids long. Germline CDR1 SEHNR, CDR2 FQNEAQ (reference sequence). The DNA for the CDR3 is TGTGCCAGCAGCCCCCGGGACAGGGAAAATTCACCCCTCCACTTT. Translated, it gives CASSPRDRENSPLHF.

In its sample, this clonotype was seen many times. This chain joins TRBV28 and TRBJ2-5; TRBD1 agrees at 8 bases. CDR1 MDHEN and CDR2 SYDVKM come from the germline V gene. The CDR3 is 14 residues long. J was trimmed by 2 bases and V by 5 bases; bases with no gene match: 4. The CDR3 reads CASSPRTGQETQYF. CDR3 bases: TGTGCCAGCAGTCCCCGGACAGGGCAAGAGACCCAGTACTTC.

In its sample, this clonotype was seen a few times. The chain links TRBV2 to TRBJ2-7, with TRBD2 matching 8 bases. The CDR3 totals 14 residues. Looked up from germline, CDR1 is SNHLY and CDR2 is FYNNEI. V dropped 11 bases and J dropped 0; count of bases not matched to a gene: 9. CDR3: CAWLAGRTSYEQYF. CDR3 in DNA: TGTGCCTGGTTAGCGGGGCGAACCTCCTACGAGCAGTACTTC.

This clonotype was seen at least ten times. The chain joins TRBV12-3 or TRBV12-4 to TRBJ2-1; D gene ambiguous. Trimming removed 3 bases from V and 7 bases from J, with 10 bases in between. The CDR3 loop spans 13 amino acids. CDR3 residues: CASSFNLGNEQFF. CDR3 nucleotides: TGTGCCAGCAGTTTTAACTTAGGGAATGAGCAGTTCTTC.

This clonotype showed up just a few times. V gene TRBV24-1 combines with J gene TRBJ2-4, with 7 bases aligning to TRBD1. Germline loops: CDR1 KGHDR, CDR2 SFDVKD. V lost 6 bases to trimming and J lost 3 bases; unmatched junction nucleotides: 4. The CDR3 runs 14 residues. CDR3 coding DNA: TGTGCCACCAGTCCTTCAGGGGGCAAAAACATTCAGTACTTC. The encoded protein is CATSPSGGKNIQYF.

The genes are TRBV4-1 and TRBJ2-7; TRBD1 matches at 10 bases. The CDR3 has 15 amino acids. The V gene end was trimmed by 5 bases and the J gene end by 2 bases; junction bases not matched to a gene: 6. Germline V gene data show CDR1 as MGHRA and CDR2 as YSYEKL. The CDR3 reads CASSYTGTGAYEQYF. Written as DNA, the CDR3 is TGCGCCAGCAGCTACACCGGGACAGGGGCCTACGAGCAGTACTTC.

This chain connects TRBV20-1 to TRBJ2-7; 10 positions agree with TRBD2. V lost 5 bases, J lost 5 bases, and 6 bases stayed unmatched. CDR3 length equals 13 residues. Per germline, CDR1 DFQATT and CDR2 SNEGSKA (reference sequence). The CDR3 DNA sequence: TGCAGTGCTGCCGGGACTAGCGAAAACGAGCAGTACTTC. Translated, it gives CSAAGTSENEQYF.

This chain joins TRBV29-1 and TRBJ2-2; D is ambiguous. The CDR3 is 15 residues long. Germline CDR1 SQVTM, CDR2 ANQGSEA. V was pared by 0 bases and J by 1 base, with 9 bases between. CDR3 sequence: CSVEDRQRNTGELFF. CDR3 nucleotide sequence: TGCAGCGTTGAAGATCGTCAGAGGAACACCGGGGAGCTGTTTTTT.

V and J are TRBV14 and TRBJ2-1, with D possibly TRBD2 on 6 matching bases. From germline, CDR1 is SGHDN and CDR2 FVKESK. The CDR3 is made up of 15 amino acids. V lost 1 base and J 7 bases, leaving 14 bases between the germline ends. The CDR3 DNA reads as TGTGCCAGCAGCCAAGTTCTGGGAGGAGGAAATGAGCAGTTCTTC. This encodes CASSQVLGGGNEQFF.

The rearrangement links TRBV20-1 to TRBJ2-7, with a weak D call TRBD2 (6 bases). This CDR3 comprises 17 residues. The germline V and J ends were trimmed by 0 bases and 4 bases, with 22 bases remaining between them. The germline gives CDR1 DFQATT, CDR2 SNEGSKA (reference sequence). This CDR3 is CSARDIVGGISGYEQYF. CDR3 nucleotide sequence: TGCAGTGCTAGAGATATTGTCGGCGGGATTAGTGGGTACGAGCAGTACTTC.

In its sample, this clonotype was seen a few times. This chain connects TRBV6-2 or TRBV6-3 to TRBJ2-2, with 11 nucleotides matching TRBD2. V trimming: 5 bases; J trimming: 4 bases; junction bases outside the gene matches: 6. CDR3 length: 16 amino acids. Germline CDR1 is MNHEY and CDR2 is SVGEGT. Written as DNA, the CDR3 is TGTGCCAGCAGTGGGGGACTAGCGGAACTCACCGGGGAGCTGTTTTTT. As protein: CASSGGLAELTGELFF.

This sequence joins TRBV7-2 and TRBJ1-1, with 8 bases identical to TRBD1. CDR3 length: 14 residues. V lost 4 bases and J lost 4; bases outside the gene matches: 5. In germline, CDR1 is SGHTA, CDR2 FQGNSA. CDR3 sequence reads: CASSYPTGGTEAFF. In nucleotides, the CDR3 is TGTGCCAGCAGCTATCCCACAGGGGGCACTGAAGCTTTCTTT.

This clonotype was recorded a few times. V and J are TRBV7-6 and TRBJ2-7, with TRBD2 matching 8 bases. The V gene end was trimmed by 3 bases and the J gene end by 7 bases; junction bases not matched to a gene: 17. The CDR3 contains 17 residues. From germline, CDR1 is SGHVS and CDR2 FNYEAQ. CDR3 amino acids: CASSFNAERVRGGEQYF. CDR3 in DNA: TGTGCCAGCAGCTTTAACGCCGAACGAGTACGGGGGGGGGAGCAGTACTTC.

In its sample, this clonotype was seen a few times. V usage is TRBV20-1 and J usage is TRBJ2-5; 7 bases fit TRBD2. Germline CDR1 and CDR2: DFQATT and SNEGSKA (reference sequence). The CDR3 spans 15 residues. Losses at the gene ends were 4 bases for V and 5 bases for J; bases not matched to a gene: 13. The CDR3, as DNA: TGCAGTGCTAACATTTGGCGGGAGAAACGGGAGACCCAGTACTTC. Its translation: CSANIWREKRETQYF.

This clonotype has only a few counts. The rearrangement joins TRBV5-6 to TRBJ2-1; D perhaps matches TRBD1 (6 bases). Germline CDR1 and CDR2: SGHDT and YYEEEE. The CDR3 has 14 residues. The V end was cut by 4 bases, the J end by 2 bases, with 10 bases between. For the CDR3, the DNA is TGTGCCAGCAGCGGGGACAATACCTACAATGAGCAGTTCTTC. Amino acids: CASSGDNTYNEQFF.

This clonotype was detected only a few times. J is TRBJ1-5 and V is TRBV14; D not certain. Per germline, CDR1 SGHDN and CDR2 FVKESK. V lost 1 base to trimming and J lost 12 bases, with 10 bases between them. CDR3 length: 12 amino acids. The CDR3 DNA reads as TGTGCCAGCAGCCAAGGGAAGGAAAGCCAGCATTTT. Translation gives CASSQGKESQHF.

The chain has TRBV28 and TRBJ2-5, with D unclear. This CDR3 spans 15 amino acids. Trimming removed 6 bases at V and 2 bases at J, with 16 bases between. Looked up from germline, CDR1 is MDHEN and CDR2 is SYDVKM. CDR3 sequence: CASSPPFFNQETQYF. CDR3 sequence (DNA): TGTGCCAGCAGCCCCCCTTTCTTCAATCAAGAGACCCAGTACTTC.

The chain recombines TRBV6-1 with TRBJ2-6, with 7 bases matching TRBD1. Germline assignment: CDR1 MNHNS and CDR2 SASEGT. The CDR3 length is 14 residues. V lost 6 bases, J lost 13 bases, and 12 bases stayed unmatched. The CDR3 DNA is TGTGCCAGCAGGGACGACAGGGAAGCCGGGGTCCTGACTTTC. It encodes CASRDDREAGVLTF.

The chain links TRBV29-1 to TRBJ2-3; 7 nucleotides agree with TRBD2. The V gene end was trimmed by 4 bases and the J gene end by 1 base; junction bases not matched to a gene: 5. The CDR3 covers 14 residues. Germline V lookup: CDR1 SQVTM, CDR2 ANQGSEA. CDR3 in amino acids: CSVVGAGGTDTQYF. The DNA of the CDR3 is TGCAGCGTTGTAGGCGCGGGAGGCACAGATACGCAGTATTTT.

This clonotype was seen more than once but under ten times. The chain carries TRBV5-6 and TRBJ2-7, with 11 bases fitting TRBD2. Germline-derived CDR1 and CDR2 are SGHDT and YYEEEE. With 0 bases clipped from V and 4 bases from J, the junction kept 9 bases outside the gene matches. The CDR3 totals 17 residues. CDR3 in DNA: TGTGCCAGCAGCTTGGCCTCGACTAGCGGGGTTTCGTACGAGCAGTACTTC. It is translated as CASSLASTSGVSYEQYF.

The chain recombines TRBV10-2 with TRBJ2-3, with D hard to call. V was shortened by 3 bases and J by 0 bases, with 7 bases between the two germline ends. Germline loops: CDR1 WSHSY, CDR2 SAAADI. CDR3 length: 14 amino acids. The CDR3 DNA reads as TGCGCCAGCAGTGACCAAGATAGCACAGATACGCAGTATTTT. Protein product: CASSDQDSTDTQYF.

This clonotype turned up a few times. The genes are TRBV5-1 and TRBJ2-5; 13 bases line up with TRBD2. This CDR3 spans 16 amino acids. Germline V gene data show CDR1 as SGHRS and CDR2 as YFSETQ. V shed 4 bases and J 4 bases; nucleotides not matched to a gene: 7. The CDR3 nucleotides read TGCGCCAGCAGCGGAACTAGCGGGAGGGGGCTAGAGACCCAGTACTTC. Residues: CASSGTSGRGLETQYF.